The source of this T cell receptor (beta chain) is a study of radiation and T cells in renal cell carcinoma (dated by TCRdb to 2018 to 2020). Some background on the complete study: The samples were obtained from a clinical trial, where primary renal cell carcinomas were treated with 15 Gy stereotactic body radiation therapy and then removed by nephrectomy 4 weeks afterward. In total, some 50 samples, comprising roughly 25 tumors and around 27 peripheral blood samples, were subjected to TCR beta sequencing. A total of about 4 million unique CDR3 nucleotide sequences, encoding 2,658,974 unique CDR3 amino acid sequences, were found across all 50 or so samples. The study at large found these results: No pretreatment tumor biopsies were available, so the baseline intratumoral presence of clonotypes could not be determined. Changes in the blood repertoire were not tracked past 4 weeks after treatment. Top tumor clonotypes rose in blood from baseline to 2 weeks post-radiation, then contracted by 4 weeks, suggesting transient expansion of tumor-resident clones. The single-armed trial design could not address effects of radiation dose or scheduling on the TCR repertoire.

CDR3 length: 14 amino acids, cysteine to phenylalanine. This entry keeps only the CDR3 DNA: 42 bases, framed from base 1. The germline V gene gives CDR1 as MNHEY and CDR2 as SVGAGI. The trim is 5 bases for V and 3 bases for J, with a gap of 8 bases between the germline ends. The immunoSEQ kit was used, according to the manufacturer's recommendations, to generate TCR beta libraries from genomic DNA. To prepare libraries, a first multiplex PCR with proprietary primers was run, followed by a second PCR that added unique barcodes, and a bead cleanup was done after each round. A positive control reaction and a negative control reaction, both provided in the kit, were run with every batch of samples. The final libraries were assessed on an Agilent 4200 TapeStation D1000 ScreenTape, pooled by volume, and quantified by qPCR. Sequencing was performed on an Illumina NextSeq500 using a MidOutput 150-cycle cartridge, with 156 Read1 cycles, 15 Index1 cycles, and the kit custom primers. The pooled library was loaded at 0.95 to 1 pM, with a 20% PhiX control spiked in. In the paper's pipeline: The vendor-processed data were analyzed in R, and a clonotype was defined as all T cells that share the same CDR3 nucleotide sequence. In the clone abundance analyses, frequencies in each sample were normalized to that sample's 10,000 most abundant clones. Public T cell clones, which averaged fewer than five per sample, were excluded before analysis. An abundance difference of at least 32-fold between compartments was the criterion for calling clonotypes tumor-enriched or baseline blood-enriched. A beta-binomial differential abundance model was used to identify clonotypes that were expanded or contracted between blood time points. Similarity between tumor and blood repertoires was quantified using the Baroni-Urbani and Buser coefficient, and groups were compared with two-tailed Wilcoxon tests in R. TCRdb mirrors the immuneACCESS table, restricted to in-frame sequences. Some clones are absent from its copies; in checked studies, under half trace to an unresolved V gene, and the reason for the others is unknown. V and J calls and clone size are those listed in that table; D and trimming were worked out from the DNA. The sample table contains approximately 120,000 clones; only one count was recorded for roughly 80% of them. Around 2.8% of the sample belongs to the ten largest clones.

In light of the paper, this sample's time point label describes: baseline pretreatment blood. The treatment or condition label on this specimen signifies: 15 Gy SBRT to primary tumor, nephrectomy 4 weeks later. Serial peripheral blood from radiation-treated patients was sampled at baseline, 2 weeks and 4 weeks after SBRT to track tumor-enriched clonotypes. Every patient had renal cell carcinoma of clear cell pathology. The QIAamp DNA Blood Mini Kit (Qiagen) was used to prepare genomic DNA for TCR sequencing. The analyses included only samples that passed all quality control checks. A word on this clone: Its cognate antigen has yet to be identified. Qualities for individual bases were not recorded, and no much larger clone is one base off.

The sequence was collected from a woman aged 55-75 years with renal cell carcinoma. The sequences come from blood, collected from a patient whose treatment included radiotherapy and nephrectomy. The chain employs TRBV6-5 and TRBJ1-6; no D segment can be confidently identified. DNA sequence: TGTGCCAGCAGTCCCCCCTTCTATAATTCACCCCTCCACTTT. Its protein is CASSPPFYNSPLHF.